Here is one TCR beta chain with its context. The entry originates in a study of blood T cell repertoires in COVID-19. Overall study context: The study drew acute and convalescent COVID-19 samples from the United States, Italy and Spain. T cells, B-cell-depleted T cells, or PBMCs provided the cDNA or gDNA that served as material.

Per the study methods: Estimated nucleated cell counts came from reference gene primer amplification. Measured with immunoSEQ multiplex PCR; TCRdb has only the in-frame clones, and not every one. That table gives V, J and clone size, and the DNA gave D and trimming. Of roughly 670,000 clones listed, about 87% are singletons. CDR3 length: 11 residues. Trimming removed 3 bases from V and 7 bases from J, with 5 bases in between. The TCR sequence derives from a woman under 30 with acute or convalescent COVID-19. This chain joins TRBV12-3 or TRBV12-4 and TRBJ2-3, with D uncertain. Material: peripheral blood. This CDR3 is CASSFTYTQYF. CDR3 nucleotide sequence: TGTGCCAGCAGTTTCACTTATACGCAGTATTTT.